One sample yielded the 26 T cell receptor beta chains listed below, sequenced in a study of identical twins. TCRdb re-analysed the 5' RACE reads in MiXCR, keeping a single row per CDR3 protein. This table has around 250,000 distinct CDR3 sequences, about 13% appearing once. The same sample was also studied in work on yellow fever vaccine responses in identical twins.

The specimen sequenced was memory (CD45RO+) T cells sorted from blood. These receptors were collected from a woman younger than 35 in good health.

The chain is built from TRBV6-4 and TRBJ2-1; D is perhaps TRBD2 (5 bases). The CDR3 loop spans 14 amino acids. The V end was cut by 6 bases, the J end by 7 bases, with 16 bases between. Germline assignment: CDR1 MRHNA and CDR2 SNTAGT. CDR3 DNA: TGTGCCAGCAGCGCTGGGCCAGCGGTAAATGAGCAGTTCTTC. Amino acid sequence: CASSAGPAVNEQFF.

This clonotype was found a few times. Written as DNA, the CDR3 is TGTGCCAGCAGTGAATACACGGGAACTGGAAACACCATATATTTT. Its translation: CASSEYTGTGNTIYF. V and J are TRBV25-1 and TRBJ1-3; no firm D call. The CDR3 has 15 residues. Germline V CDR1 and CDR2: MGHDK, SYGVNS. V lost 0 bases and J 2 bases, leaving 8 bases between the germline ends.

This clonotype was picked up many times. The chain carries TRBV28 and TRBJ1-2; D not certain. Looked up from germline, CDR1 is MDHEN and CDR2 is SYDVKM. CDR3 size: 15 residues. V was trimmed by 1 base and J by 2 bases, leaving 11 bases between them. CDR3 sequence (DNA): TGTGCCAGCAGTTTATACTCCGCAGGCAACTATGGCTACACCTTC. It encodes CASSLYSAGNYGYTF.

This clonotype showed up many times. The chain recombines TRBV7-8 with TRBJ1-1; D call uncertain. Germline CDR1 reads SGHVS; CDR2 reads FQNEAQ. The ends were cut back, 5 bases at V and 0 bases at J, with 7 bases in the middle. CDR3 size: 13 residues. As DNA, the CDR3 is TGTGCCAGCAGCGAAGACATGAACACTGAAGCTTTCTTT. Its translation: CASSEDMNTEAFF.

This clonotype was observed a few times. The chain links TRBV6-6 to TRBJ2-3; no firm D call. V gave up 7 bases and J gave up 2 bases, with 10 bases separating them. CDR1 and CDR2 from the germline V gene are MNHNY and SVGAGI (reference sequence). This CDR3 is built from 13 residues. The CDR3 loop reads CASTGRLTDTQYF. CDR3 DNA sequence: TGTGCCAGCACCGGCAGGCTCACAGATACGCAGTATTTT.

This clonotype has ten or more counts. The gene calls are TRBV7-9 and TRBJ2-7, with D maybe TRBD2 (6 bases). CDR3 length: 15 residues. The germline V gene has CDR1 SEHNR and CDR2 FQNEAQ (reference sequence). The V and J ends lost 6 bases and 5 bases respectively, with 20 bases between them. This CDR3 reads CASSRHKDYPHEQYF. The DNA for the CDR3 is TGTGCCAGCAGTCGTCACAAGGACTACCCGCACGAGCAGTACTTC. The full variable domain, rest sourced from reference TRBV7-9 and TRBJ2-7, is DTGVSQNPRHKITKRGQNVTFRCDPISEHNRLYWYRQTLGQGPEFLTYFQNEAQLEKSRLLSDRFSAERPKGSFSTLEIQRTEQGDSAMYLCASSRHKDYPHEQYFGPGTRLTVT.

The sample holds many counts of this clonotype. This chain joins TRBV2 and TRBJ2-3, with D unclear. Germline loops: CDR1 SNHLY, CDR2 FYNNEI. Between the trimmed V and J ends, which lost 4 bases and 9 bases, there was a span of 5 bases. The CDR3 is 10 amino acids. CDR3 sequence (DNA): TGTGCCAGCAGTGGCCAGACGCAGTATTTT. Amino acid sequence: CASSGQTQYF. The complete variable domain, with remaining parts taken from reference TRBV2 and TRBJ2-3, reads EPEVTQTPSHQVTQMGQEVILRCVPISNHLYFYWYRQILGQKVEFLVSFYNNEISEKSEIFDDQFSVERPDGSNFTLKIRSTKLEDSAMYFCASSGQTQYFGPGTRLTVL.

The chain employs TRBV6-5 and TRBJ1-4, with 8 positions matching TRBD1. Germline values: CDR1 MNHEY, CDR2 SVGAGI. The junction had 4 bases not matched to a gene; V was cut back by 5 bases and J by 5 bases. The CDR3 extends over 14 amino acids. CDR3 bases: TGTGCCAGCAGTAACAGGGGGAGGAATGAAAAACTGTTTTTT. It specifies CASSNRGRNEKLFF.

V is TRBV5-1 and J is TRBJ1-1; tentatively, D is TRBD1 (6 bases). The CDR3 contains 14 residues. V lost 6 bases to trimming and J lost 1 base, with 13 bases between them. CDR1 is SGHRS and CDR2 is YFSETQ in the germline V gene. CDR3 in DNA: TGCGCCAGCAAATGGGGGGCCTCGAACACTGAAGCTTTCTTT. This codes for CASKWGASNTEAFF. The entire variable domain, with the rest obtained from reference TRBV5-1 and TRBJ1-1, is as follows: KAGVTQTPRYLIKTRGQQVTLSCSPISGHRSVSWYQQTPGQGLQFLFEYFSETQRNKGNFPGRFSGRQFSNSRSEMNVSTLELGDSALYLCASKWGASNTEAFFGQGTRLTVV.

There are a few counts of this clonotype. The chain recombines TRBV20-1 with TRBJ2-7; 7 bases map to TRBD1. The CDR3 has 15 amino acids. Germline loops: CDR1 DFQATT, CDR2 SNEGSKA (reference sequence). With V trimmed by 1 base and J by 1 base, 7 bases remained unmatched. The CDR3 DNA reads TGCAGTGCTAGAGTAGTACAGGGGAAGTCCTACGAGCAGTACTTC. Translation: CSARVVQGKSYEQYF.

This clonotype occurred a few times. The chain employs TRBV5-1 and TRBJ2-3; 7 bases agree with TRBD1. Per germline, CDR1 SGHRS and CDR2 YFSETQ. This CDR3 has 14 residues. Trimming cost V 6 bases and J 1 base; bases outside gene matches: 5. Written as DNA, the CDR3 is TGCGCCAGCAACGGACAGGCTGGCACAGATACGCAGTATTTT. This sequence encodes CASNGQAGTDTQYF.

The sample holds a few counts of this clonotype. The gene calls are TRBV5-6 and TRBJ2-7; 7 positions match TRBD2. The V segment lost 4 bases and the J segment 6 bases; nucleotides outside the gene matches: 7. Germline CDR1 reads SGHDT; CDR2 reads YYEEEE. The CDR3 spans 13 residues. CDR3 sequence: CASSPQGRVEQYF. The CDR3 DNA sequence: TGTGCCAGCAGCCCTCAAGGGAGGGTCGAGCAGTACTTC. Supplemented by reference TRBV5-6 and TRBJ2-7, the full variable domain reads DAGVTQSPTHLIKTRGQQVTLRCSPKSGHDTVSWYQQALGQGPQFIFQYYEEEERQRGNFPDRFSGHQFPNYSSELNVNALLLGDSALYLCASSPQGRVEQYFGPGTRLTVT.

The chain couples TRBV12-3 or TRBV12-4 to TRBJ2-4, with a weak D call TRBD1 (6 bases). The V and J ends lost 4 bases and 6 bases respectively, with 13 bases between them. This CDR3 is built from 14 residues. The CDR3 sequence: CASSYSGVPNIQYF. In nucleotides, the CDR3 is TGTGCCAGCAGTTACTCAGGGGTTCCAAACATTCAGTACTTC.

This chain connects TRBV3-1 to TRBJ2-5, with D possibly called TRBD1 or TRBD2 (5 bases each). V shed 2 bases and J shed 1 base, with 17 bases lying between them. Germline V gene data show CDR1 as LGHDT and CDR2 as YNNKEL (reference sequence). The CDR3 spans 17 residues. CDR3: CASSQQPPLRGQETQYF. CDR3 bases: TGTGCCAGCAGCCAACAACCCCCCTTGAGGGGCCAAGAGACCCAGTACTTC.

A few counts support this clonotype. The V and J genes are TRBV12-5 and TRBJ2-2; D unclear. V was trimmed by 1 base and J by 1 base, leaving 10 bases between them. Germline assignment: CDR1 LGHNT and CDR2 FRNRAP. The CDR3 length is 16 residues. The CDR3 DNA follows: TGTGCTAGTGGTTTGGGCCCGTCAGGGAACACCGGGGAGCTGTTTTTT. It yields the protein CASGLGPSGNTGELFF.

CDR3: CASSFDRTGDTQYF. CDR3 nucleotide sequence: TGTGCCAGCAGCTTTGACAGAACTGGGGATACGCAGTATTTT. The genes are TRBV7-9 and TRBJ2-3; D may be TRBD1 (5 bases). V was clipped by 3 bases and J by 6 bases, with 13 bases between them. Germline assignment: CDR1 SEHNR and CDR2 FQNEAQ (reference sequence). This CDR3 comprises 14 residues.

The chain recombines TRBV12-3 or TRBV12-4 with TRBJ2-3; 7 bases fit TRBD2. This CDR3 region has 14 residues. J gave up 3 bases and V 5 bases, and 5 bases lay outside the gene matches. This chain's CDR3 is CASSPSGWTDTQYF. DNA for the CDR3: TGTGCCAGCAGTCCTAGCGGATGGACAGATACGCAGTATTTT.

This clonotype was counted only a few times. The gene calls are TRBV14 and TRBJ1-6; no reliable D call. The V end lost 0 bases, the J end lost 10 bases, and 4 bases lay between the germline ends. CDR3 size: 12 residues. CDR1 SGHDN and CDR2 FVKESK come from the germline V gene. The DNA for the CDR3 is TGTGCCAGCAGCCAAGACTTCTCACCCCTCCACTTT. Translation: CASSQDFSPLHF. Complete variable domain (other parts from reference TRBV14 and TRBJ1-6): EAGVTQFPSHSVIEKGQTVTLRCDPISGHDNLYWYRRVMGKEIKFLLHFVKESKQDESGMPNNRFLAERTGGTYSTLKVQPAELEDSGVYFCASSQDFSPLHFGNGTRLTVT.

This clonotype was counted many times. The V call is TRBV28, the J call TRBJ1-1; no definite D call. Looked up from germline, CDR1 is MDHEN and CDR2 is SYDVKM. There are 14 residues in the CDR3. V dropped 5 bases and J dropped 9 bases, with 19 bases sitting between them. CDR3 bases: TGTGCCAGCAGTCAAGTCGAGGGAGGAAAGAAAGCTTTCTTT. This codes for CASSQVEGGKKAFF. The entire variable domain, with the rest obtained from reference TRBV28 and TRBJ1-1, is as follows: DVKVTQSSRYLVKRTGEKVFLECVQDMDHENMFWYRQDPGLGLRLIYFSYDVKMKEKGDIPEGYSVSREKKERFSLILESASTNQTSMYLCASSQVEGGKKAFFGQGTRLTVV.

The chain employs TRBV6-5 and TRBJ2-7, with D unresolved. The germline gives CDR1 MNHEY, CDR2 SVGAGI. V was clipped by 10 bases and J by 0 bases, with 13 bases between them. The CDR3 contains 13 residues. CDR3 residues: CATIYATSYEQYF. The CDR3 DNA follows: TGTGCCACCATTTACGCAACCTCCTACGAGCAGTACTTC.

The table lists this clonotype with a few counts. V is TRBV2 and J is TRBJ2-4, with D unresolved. V was shortened by 6 bases and J by 1 base, with 10 bases between the two germline ends. Germline V gives CDR1 SNHLY, CDR2 FYNNEI. The CDR3 has 14 residues. DNA for the CDR3: TGTGCCAGCAGCCCTTCTTCGGCCAAAAACATTCAGTACTTC. Protein product: CASSPSSAKNIQYF.

V is TRBV7-2 and J is TRBJ2-6; D may be TRBD2 (6 bases). CDR1 and CDR2 from the germline V gene are SGHTA and FQGNSA. V was trimmed by 2 bases and J by 1 base, leaving 12 bases between them. The CDR3 extends over 17 amino acids. The CDR3 bases are TGTGCCAGCAGCTTATCGCTGGGGGGATCTGGGGCCAACGTCCTGACTTTC. Protein product: CASSLSLGGSGANVLTF. The full variable domain, rest sourced from reference TRBV7-2 and TRBJ2-6, is GAGVSQSPSNKVTEKGKDVELRCDPISGHTALYWYRQSLGQGLEFLIYFQGNSAPDKSGLPSDRFSAERTGGSVSTLTIQRTQQEDSAVYLCASSLSLGGSGANVLTFGAGSRLTVL.

V gene TRBV7-2 combines with J gene TRBJ1-6; D call uncertain. V was trimmed by 1 base and J by 6 bases, leaving 7 bases between them. Germline assignment: CDR1 SGHTA and CDR2 FQGNSA. The CDR3 is 14 amino acids. The CDR3 loop reads CASSLDIANSPLHF. The CDR3 nucleotides are TGTGCCAGCAGCTTAGACATAGCTAATTCACCCCTCCACTTT.

This clonotype was counted between two and nine times. The rearrangement uses TRBV28 and TRBJ2-2; D could derive from TRBD1 or TRBD2 (5 bases each). CDR1 is MDHEN and CDR2 is SYDVKM in the germline V gene. This CDR3 region has 15 residues. Between the trimmed V and J ends, which lost 6 bases and 2 bases, there was a span of 13 bases. The CDR3 sequence: CASSLIGDNTGELFF. Written as DNA, the CDR3 is TGTGCCAGCAGCTTAATCGGGGACAACACCGGGGAGCTGTTTTTT.

This clonotype has a handful of counts. V and J are TRBV24-1 and TRBJ2-7; 8 bases map to TRBD1. Germline CDR1 reads KGHDR; CDR2 reads SFDVKD. The CDR3 covers 16 residues. Trimming at V came to 12 bases and at J to 4 bases, leaving 19 bases not matched to a gene. CDR3 amino acids: CAPGSRMDRVKYEQYF. CDR3 nucleotide sequence: TGTGCCCCCGGCAGCCGAATGGACAGGGTTAAGTACGAGCAGTACTTC.

This clonotype has more than one count but fewer than ten. The chain recombines TRBV14 with TRBJ2-1, with TRBD2 matching over 14 bases. From germline, CDR1 is SGHDN and CDR2 FVKESK. V gave up 1 base and J gave up 1 base; unmatched junction bases: 12. The CDR3 sequence is 21 residues long. This CDR3 reads CASSQAIWGTSGSTSYNEQFF. The DNA for the CDR3 is TGTGCCAGCAGCCAAGCGATTTGGGGGACTAGCGGGAGTACGTCCTACAATGAGCAGTTCTTC.